A single sample gave rise to the 14 T cell receptor beta chains below, sequenced in a study of cytomegalovirus exposure and HLA in healthy donors. PCR primers comprised 60 Vbeta and 13 Jbeta primers. Using immunoSEQ multiplex PCR, the repertoire was profiled, and TCRdb retains in-frame clones only, with some absent. The table includes some 130,000 clones, around 79% detected once. The sequenced sample was PBMCs. The receptors stem from a male donor in good health and CMV-seronegative.

This chain uses TRBV4-2 with TRBJ1-1; TRBD1 is a possible D gene (5 bases). The germline V gene encodes CDR1 LGHNA and CDR2 YNFKEQ. This CDR3 is built from 14 residues. Trimming shortened V by 1 base and J by 6 bases, and 12 bases separated the two germline ends. In nucleotides, the CDR3 is TGTGCCAGCAGCCAAGGGCTCCCGGGGGCTGAAGCTTTCTTT. It codes for CASSQGLPGAEAFF.

This sequence joins TRBV5-1 and TRBJ2-2, with TRBD1 as a possible D gene (6 bases). The CDR3 extends over 14 amino acids. The germline V and J ends were trimmed by 1 base and 8 bases, with 12 bases remaining between them. CDR1 and CDR2 from the germline V gene are SGHRS and YFSETQ. Here the CDR3 reads CASSLIQGEGELFF. The CDR3 coding sequence is TGCGCCAGCAGCTTGATACAGGGTGAAGGGGAGCTGTTTTTT.

V is TRBV6-6 and J is TRBJ1-1, with a tentative D call TRBD1 (5 bases). V dropped 6 bases and J dropped 0 bases, with 17 bases sitting between them. This CDR3 region has 16 residues. CDR1 is MNHNY, CDR2 SVGAGI, per germline (reference sequence). The DNA for the CDR3 is TGTGCCAGCAGCTACCCCTCTAAGGGGATGAACACTGAAGCTTTCTTT. Translating gives CASSYPSKGMNTEAFF.

CDR3 residues: CASSPRQGMNTEAFF. The CDR3 DNA is TGTGCCAGCAGCCCTCGACAGGGTATGAACACTGAAGCTTTCTTT. The genes are TRBV9 and TRBJ1-1, with 7 bases matching TRBD1. Germline CDR1 is SGDLS and CDR2 is YYNGEE. V trimming: 4 bases; J trimming: 0 bases; junction bases outside the gene matches: 6. The CDR3 spans 15 residues. The full variable domain, with the rest looked up from reference TRBV9 and TRBJ1-1, is DSGVTQTPKHLITATGQRVTLRCSPRSGDLSVYWYQQSLDQGLQFLIQYYNGEERAKGNILERFSAQQFPDLHSELNLSSLELGDSALYFCASSPRQGMNTEAFFGQGTRLTVV.

This clone appeared a few times. The V and J genes are TRBV18 and TRBJ2-3; 11 nucleotides align to TRBD2. Trimming cost V 8 bases and J 0 bases; bases outside gene matches: 1. CDR1 and CDR2 from the germline V gene are KGHSH and LQKENI. CDR3 length equals 14 residues. In nucleotides, the CDR3 is TGTGCCAGCCGGACTAGCGGGAGCACAGATACGCAGTATTTT. Translated: CASRTSGSTDTQYF.

This chain links TRBV14 with TRBJ1-5; D is undetermined. The ends were cut back, 4 bases at V and 10 bases at J, with 14 bases in the middle. CDR1 is SGHDN and CDR2 is FVKESK in the germline V gene. This CDR3 contains 13 residues. This chain's CDR3 is CASSPQTSGPQHF. CDR3 DNA: TGTGCCAGCAGCCCCCAGACTTCGGGACCCCAGCATTTT.

The rearrangement uses TRBV6-4 and TRBJ2-1; D might be TRBD2 (7 bases). Trimming removed 4 bases from V and 1 base from J, with 11 bases in between. CDR3 length: 15 residues. Per the germline V gene, CDR1 is MRHNA and CDR2 is SNTAGT. Here the CDR3 DNA reads TGTGCCAGCAGTGTGGAGGGGGGGTCCTACAATGAGCAGTTCTTC. It is translated as CASSVEGGSYNEQFF.

This chain links TRBV5-1 with TRBJ2-1; D perhaps matches TRBD1 (6 bases). Germline V gene lookup returns CDR1 SGHRS and CDR2 YFSETQ. The CDR3 loop spans 16 amino acids. The germline V and J ends were trimmed by 5 bases and 1 base, with 16 bases remaining between them. DNA for the CDR3: TGCGCCAGCAGAACTACCCGGGACATATCCTACAATGAGCAGTTCTTC. Translating it yields CASRTTRDISYNEQFF.

The chain has TRBV5-4 and TRBJ2-3; 7 positions match TRBD2. This CDR3 is 18 amino acids long. Trimming at V came to 4 bases and at J to 0 bases, leaving 14 bases not matched to a gene. CDR1 is SGHNT and CDR2 is YYREEE in the germline V gene (reference sequence). CDR3 loop: CASSPRLVASGSTDTQYF. In DNA form, the CDR3 reads TGTGCCAGCAGCCCCCGGTTGGTGGCTAGCGGTAGCACAGATACGCAGTATTTT.

The chain has TRBV6-6 and TRBJ2-2; 9 bases are shared with TRBD1. The V gene's germline CDR1 is MNHNY and CDR2 SVGAGI (reference sequence). The CDR3 is 16 residues long. V gave up 7 bases and J gave up 4 bases; unmatched junction bases: 10. CDR3 nucleotides: TGTGCCAGCACCCAAATGGACAGGGGTGTCACCGGGGAGCTGTTTTTT. Amino acids: CASTQMDRGVTGELFF.

The V and J genes are TRBV11-2 and TRBJ2-1; a possible D gene is TRBD1 (6 bases). This CDR3 region has 12 residues. Trimming took 1 base from V and 14 from J, leaving 12 bases between them. Germline V gives CDR1 SGHAT, CDR2 FQNNGV. CDR3 bases: TGTGCCAGCAGCTTAGCCGGACAGAGGAAGTTCTTC. Translating gives CASSLAGQRKFF.

This rearrangement joins TRBV10-1 to TRBJ2-7; 13 bases match TRBD2. The CDR3 sequence is 14 residues long. Trimming removed 4 bases from V and 5 bases from J; junction bases left unmatched: 2. From germline, CDR1 is WNHNN and CDR2 SYGVQD (reference sequence). CDR3 nucleotide sequence: TGCGCCAGCAGTGGGACTAGCGGGAGAAACGAGCAGTACTTC. Its translation: CASSGTSGRNEQYF.

There are a few counts of this clone. The V call is TRBV6-6, the J call TRBJ2-1; 7 positions match TRBD1. Trimming took 10 bases from V and 15 from J; bases not matched to a gene: 15. Germline V gene sequence: CDR1 MNHNY, CDR2 SVGAGI (reference sequence). The CDR3 loop spans 12 amino acids. CDR3 sequence (DNA): TGTGCCACACGACAGGGTCAACAACCTCCGTTCTTC. This sequence encodes CATRQGQQPPFF.

V is TRBV9 and J is TRBJ1-6, with 9 bases aligning to TRBD1. Germline V lookup: CDR1 SGDLS, CDR2 YYNGEE. The ends lost 3 bases at V and 8 bases at J; junction bases unmatched: 6. The CDR3 runs to 15 residues. CDR3 loop: CASSARTGADSPLHF. DNA for the CDR3: TGTGCCAGCAGCGCACGGACAGGGGCGGATTCACCCCTCCACTTT. Variable domain in full (rest from reference TRBV9 and TRBJ1-6): DSGVTQTPKHLITATGQRVTLRCSPRSGDLSVYWYQQSLDQGLQFLIQYYNGEERAKGNILERFSAQQFPDLHSELNLSSLELGDSALYFCASSARTGADSPLHFGNGTRLTVT.